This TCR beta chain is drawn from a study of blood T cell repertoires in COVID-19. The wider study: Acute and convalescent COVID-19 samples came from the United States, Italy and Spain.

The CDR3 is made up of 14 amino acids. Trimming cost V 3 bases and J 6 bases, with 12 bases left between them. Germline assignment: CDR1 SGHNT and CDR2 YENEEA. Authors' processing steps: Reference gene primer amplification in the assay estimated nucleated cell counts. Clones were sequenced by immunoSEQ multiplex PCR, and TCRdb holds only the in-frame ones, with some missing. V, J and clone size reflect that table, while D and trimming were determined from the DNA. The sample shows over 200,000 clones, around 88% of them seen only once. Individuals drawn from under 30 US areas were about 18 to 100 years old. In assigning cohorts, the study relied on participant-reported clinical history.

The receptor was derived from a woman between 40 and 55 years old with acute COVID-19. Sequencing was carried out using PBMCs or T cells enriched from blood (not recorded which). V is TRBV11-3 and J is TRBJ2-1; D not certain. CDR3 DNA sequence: TGTGCCAGCAGCTTGGTTGTGTGGGCCAATGAGCAGTTCTTC. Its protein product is CASSLVVWANEQFF.